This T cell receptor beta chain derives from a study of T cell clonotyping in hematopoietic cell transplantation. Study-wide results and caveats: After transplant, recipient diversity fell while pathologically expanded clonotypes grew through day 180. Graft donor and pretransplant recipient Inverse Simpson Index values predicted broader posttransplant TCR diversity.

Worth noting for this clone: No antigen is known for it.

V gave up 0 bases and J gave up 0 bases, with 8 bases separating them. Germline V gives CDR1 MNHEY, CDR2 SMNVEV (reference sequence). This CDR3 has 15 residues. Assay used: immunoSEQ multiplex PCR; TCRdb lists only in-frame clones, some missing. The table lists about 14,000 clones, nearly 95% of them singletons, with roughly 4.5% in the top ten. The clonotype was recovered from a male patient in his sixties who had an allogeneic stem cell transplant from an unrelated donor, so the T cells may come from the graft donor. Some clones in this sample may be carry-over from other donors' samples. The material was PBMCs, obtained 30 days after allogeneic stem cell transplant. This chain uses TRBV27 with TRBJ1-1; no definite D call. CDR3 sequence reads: CASSLSGGMNTEAFF. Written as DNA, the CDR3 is TGTGCCAGCAGTTTATCGGGCGGAATGAACACTGAAGCTTTCTTT.